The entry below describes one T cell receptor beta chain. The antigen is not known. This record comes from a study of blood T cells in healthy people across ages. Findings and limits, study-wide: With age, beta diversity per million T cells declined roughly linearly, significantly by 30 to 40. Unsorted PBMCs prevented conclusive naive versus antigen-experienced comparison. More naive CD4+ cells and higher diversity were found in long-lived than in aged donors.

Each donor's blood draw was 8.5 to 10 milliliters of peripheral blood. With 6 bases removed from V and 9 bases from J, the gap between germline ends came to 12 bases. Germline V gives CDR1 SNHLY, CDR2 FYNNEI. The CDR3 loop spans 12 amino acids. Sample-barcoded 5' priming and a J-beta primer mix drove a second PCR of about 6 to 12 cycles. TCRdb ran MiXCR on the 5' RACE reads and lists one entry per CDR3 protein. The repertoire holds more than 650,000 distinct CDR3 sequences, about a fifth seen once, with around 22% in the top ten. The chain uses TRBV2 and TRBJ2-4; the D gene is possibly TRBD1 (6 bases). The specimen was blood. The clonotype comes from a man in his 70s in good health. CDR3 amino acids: CASRLTGAIQYF. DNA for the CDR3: TGTGCCAGCAGGCTGACAGGTGCCATTCAGTACTTC.